This TCR beta chain was documented in a study of blood T cell repertoires in COVID-19. About the study: The cDNA or gDNA used as material had been derived from T cells, B-cell-depleted T cells, or PBMCs.

The V gene's germline CDR1 is KGHSH and CDR2 LQKENI. CDR3 size: 14 residues. The V and J ends lost 6 bases and 6 bases respectively, with 14 bases between them. Per the authors' pipeline: Amplifying reference gene primers gave estimates of nucleated cell counts. The repertoire was sequenced with immunoSEQ multiplex PCR; TCRdb's copy has only in-frame clones and lacks some. The V and J calls and clone size were taken over from that table, and D and trimming were inferred from the DNA. The sample consists of about 250,000 clones, approximately 90% of them appearing once. A Seattle source enrolled patients during active infection and followed them longitudinally.

The material sequenced was peripheral blood. V is TRBV18 and J is TRBJ2-2; tentatively, D is TRBD1 (5 bases). The TCR originated in a woman younger than 45 with COVID-19, enrolled during active disease. The CDR3 coding sequence is TGTGCCAGCTCGCTAACCAGGGTACCCGGGGAGCTGTTTTTT. This codes for CASSLTRVPGELFF.